The 5 T cell receptor beta chains given below trace back to one sample, sequenced in a study of cytomegalovirus exposure and HLA in healthy donors. 60 Vbeta and 13 Jbeta primers were used in PCR. Libraries were prepared by immunoSEQ multiplex PCR; TCRdb keeps only in-frame clonotypes and omits some of them. This table holds about 98,000 clones, around 67% found once. Material: PBMCs. The receptors derive from a male donor in good health and CMV-seronegative.

CDR3 amino acids: CATETVRVYEQYF. The DNA of the CDR3 is TGTGCCACTGAGACAGTGCGCGTCTACGAGCAGTACTTC. This rearrangement joins TRBV11-2 to TRBJ2-7, with D possibly being TRBD1 (5 bases). V lost 10 bases to trimming and J lost 3 bases, with 16 bases between them. CDR3 length: 13 amino acids. Germline loops: CDR1 SGHAT, CDR2 FQNNGV.

A single count supports this clone. The chain combines TRBV19 with TRBJ1-1, with D possibly matching TRBD1 (6 bases). V lost 5 bases to trimming and J lost 12 bases, with 19 bases between them. The CDR3 covers 13 residues. CDR1 and CDR2 (germline): LNHDA, SQIVND (reference sequence). The CDR3 DNA reads TGTGCCAGTAGTCCAGAACAGGGTACATCAACTTTCTTT. This sequence encodes CASSPEQGTSTFF. The complete variable domain, with remaining parts taken from reference TRBV19 and TRBJ1-1, reads DGGITQSPKYLFRKEGQNVTLSCEQNLNHDAMYWYRQDPGQGLRLIYYSQIVNDFQKGDIAEGYSVSREKKESFPLTVTSAQKNPTAFYLCASSPEQGTSTFFGQGTRLTVV.

The chain has TRBV28 and TRBJ1-5, with 9 nucleotides matching TRBD1. J was trimmed by 4 bases and V by 7 bases; bases with no gene match: 8. Germline loops: CDR1 MDHEN, CDR2 SYDVKM. The CDR3 runs to 15 residues. The CDR3 protein is CASISGTGRNQPQHF. CDR3 nucleotide sequence: TGTGCCAGCATCTCCGGGACAGGGAGGAATCAGCCCCAGCATTTT.

This chain joins TRBV4-3 and TRBJ2-3; 7 bases fit TRBD2. CDR3 length: 16 amino acids. After removal of 1 base from V and 0 bases from J, the junction contained 4 bases not matched to a gene. The germline V gene encodes CDR1 LGHNA and CDR2 YSLEER. CDR3 region: CASSQVGGRSTDTQYF. In DNA form, the CDR3 reads TGCGCCAGCAGCCAAGTAGGCGGGAGAAGCACAGATACGCAGTATTTT.

This chain uses TRBV7-8 with TRBJ2-1, with 8 bases matching TRBD2. Germline V gives CDR1 SGHVS, CDR2 FQNEAQ. The CDR3 contains 13 residues. V lost 5 bases to trimming and J lost 16 bases; unmatched junction nucleotides: 13. CDR3 coding DNA: TGTGCCAGCAGCCCCACCCCGGGACTAGTAACTTTCTTC. Translation gives CASSPTPGLVTFF. The full variable domain, in which reference TRBV7-8 and TRBJ2-1 provide the parts outside the CDR3, is GAGVSQSPRYKVAKRGQDVALRCDPISGHVSLFWYQQALGQGPEFLTYFQNEAQLDKSGLPSDRFFAERPEGSVSTLKIQRTQQEDSAVYLCASSPTPGLVTFFGPGTRLTVL.